The clone carrying this T cell receptor (beta chain) occurred once. Libraries were prepared by immunoSEQ multiplex PCR; TCRdb keeps only in-frame clonotypes and omits some of them. This sample yields roughly 250,000 clones, of which 75% to 90% are seen a single time; about 3.3% belongs to the top ten. The CDR3 is 18 residues long. The ends lost 3 bases at V and 1 base at J; junction bases unmatched: 12. CDR1 and CDR2 from the germline V gene are SGHRS and YFSETQ. This sample stems from a study of blood T cell repertoires in COVID-19. Study overall: Collection of acute and convalescent COVID-19 samples took place in the United States, Italy and Spain.

V gene TRBV5-1 combines with J gene TRBJ2-3; 9 nucleotides match TRBD1. The TCR comes from a woman in her forties with acute COVID-19. The source material was PBMCs or T cells enriched from blood (not recorded which). The CDR3 coding sequence is TGCGCCAGCAGCTCGCGGGGGACTACAGGGGGCCGCACAGATACGCAGTATTTT. Its protein is CASSSRGTTGGRTDTQYF.